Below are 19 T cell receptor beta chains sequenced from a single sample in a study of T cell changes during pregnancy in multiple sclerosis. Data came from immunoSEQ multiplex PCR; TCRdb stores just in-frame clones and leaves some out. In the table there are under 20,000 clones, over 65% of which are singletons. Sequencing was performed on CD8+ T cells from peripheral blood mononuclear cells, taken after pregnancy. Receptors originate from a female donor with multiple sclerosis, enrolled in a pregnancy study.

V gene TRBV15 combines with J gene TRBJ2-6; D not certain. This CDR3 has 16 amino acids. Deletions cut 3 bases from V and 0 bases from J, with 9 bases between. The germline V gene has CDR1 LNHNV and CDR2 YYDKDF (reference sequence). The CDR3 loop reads CATSRAGNSGANVLTF. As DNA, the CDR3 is TGTGCCACCAGCAGGGCAGGAAACTCTGGGGCCAACGTCCTGACTTTC.

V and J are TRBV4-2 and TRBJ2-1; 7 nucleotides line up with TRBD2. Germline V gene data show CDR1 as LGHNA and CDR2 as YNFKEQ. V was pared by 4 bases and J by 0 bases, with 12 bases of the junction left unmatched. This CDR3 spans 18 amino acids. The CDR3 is CASSPLALLADSYNEQFF. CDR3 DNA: TGTGCCAGCAGCCCCCTAGCTCTGCTAGCGGACTCCTACAATGAGCAGTTCTTC.

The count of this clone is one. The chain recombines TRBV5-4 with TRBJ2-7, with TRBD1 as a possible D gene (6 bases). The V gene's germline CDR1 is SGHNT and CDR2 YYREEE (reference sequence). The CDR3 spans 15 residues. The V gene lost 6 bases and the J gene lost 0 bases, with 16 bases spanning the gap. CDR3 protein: CASTRIETGSYEQYF. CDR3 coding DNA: TGTGCCAGCACCCGAATTGAGACAGGCTCCTACGAGCAGTACTTC.

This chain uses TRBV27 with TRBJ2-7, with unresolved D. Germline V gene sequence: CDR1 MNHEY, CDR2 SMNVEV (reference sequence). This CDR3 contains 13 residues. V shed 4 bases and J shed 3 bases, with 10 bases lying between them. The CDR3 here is CASSWAIDYEQYF. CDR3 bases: TGTGCCAGCAGTTGGGCCATTGACTACGAGCAGTACTTC.

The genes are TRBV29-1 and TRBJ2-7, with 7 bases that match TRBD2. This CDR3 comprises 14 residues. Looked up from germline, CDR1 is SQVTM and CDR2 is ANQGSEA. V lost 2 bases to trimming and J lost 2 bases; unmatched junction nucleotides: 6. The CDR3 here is CSVEKRGATYEQYF. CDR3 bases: TGCAGCGTTGAAAAGCGGGGCGCCACCTACGAGCAGTACTTC.

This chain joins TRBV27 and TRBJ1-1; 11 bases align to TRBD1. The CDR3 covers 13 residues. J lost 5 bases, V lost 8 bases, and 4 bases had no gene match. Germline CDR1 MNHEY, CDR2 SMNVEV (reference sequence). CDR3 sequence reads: CASRTGGGTEAFF. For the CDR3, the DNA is TGTGCCAGCCGGACAGGGGGCGGGACTGAAGCTTTCTTT.

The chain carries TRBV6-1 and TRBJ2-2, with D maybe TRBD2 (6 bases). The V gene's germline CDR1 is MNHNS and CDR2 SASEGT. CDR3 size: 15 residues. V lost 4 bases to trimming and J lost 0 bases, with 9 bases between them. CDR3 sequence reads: CASSAGLANTGELFF. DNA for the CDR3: TGTGCCAGCAGTGCGGGACTCGCGAACACCGGGGAGCTGTTTTTT.

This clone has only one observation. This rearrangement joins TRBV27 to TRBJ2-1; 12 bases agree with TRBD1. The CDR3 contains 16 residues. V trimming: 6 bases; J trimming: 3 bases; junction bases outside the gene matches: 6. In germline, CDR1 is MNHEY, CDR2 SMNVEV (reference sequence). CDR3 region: CASRRGTGGHYNEQFF. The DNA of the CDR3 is TGTGCCAGCAGGCGCGGGACAGGGGGCCACTACAATGAGCAGTTCTTC.

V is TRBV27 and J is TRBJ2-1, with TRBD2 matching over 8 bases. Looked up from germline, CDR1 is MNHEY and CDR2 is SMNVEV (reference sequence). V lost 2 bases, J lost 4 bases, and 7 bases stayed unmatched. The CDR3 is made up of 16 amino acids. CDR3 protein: CASSLGFASGYNEQFF. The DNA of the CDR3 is TGTGCCAGCAGTTTAGGGTTCGCTAGCGGGTACAATGAGCAGTTCTTC.

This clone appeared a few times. In DNA form, the CDR3 reads TGTGCCAGCAGTGAAGCGACAGGGGGCTATGGCTACACCTTC. This sequence encodes CASSEATGGYGYTF. The J gene is TRBJ1-2, the V gene TRBV6-1, with 9 nucleotides matching TRBD1. The V segment lost 0 bases and the J segment 4 bases; nucleotides outside the gene matches: 0. The CDR3 totals 14 residues. The germline gives CDR1 MNHNS, CDR2 SASEGT.

The CDR3 bases are TGCGCCAGCAGCGTCGGGATAAAGCGAAATTCACCCCTCCACTTT. Protein sequence: CASSVGIKRNSPLHF. The genes are TRBV4-3 and TRBJ1-6; D gene uncertain. Per the germline V gene, CDR1 is LGHNA and CDR2 is YSLEER. The V end was cut by 5 bases, the J end by 7 bases, with 15 bases between. This CDR3 has 15 residues.

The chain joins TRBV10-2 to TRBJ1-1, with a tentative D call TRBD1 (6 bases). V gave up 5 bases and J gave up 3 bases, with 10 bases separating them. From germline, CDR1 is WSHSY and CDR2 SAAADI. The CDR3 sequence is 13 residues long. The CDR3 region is CASSLNRDTEAFF. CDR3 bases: TGCGCCAGCAGTCTGAACAGGGACACTGAAGCTTTCTTT.

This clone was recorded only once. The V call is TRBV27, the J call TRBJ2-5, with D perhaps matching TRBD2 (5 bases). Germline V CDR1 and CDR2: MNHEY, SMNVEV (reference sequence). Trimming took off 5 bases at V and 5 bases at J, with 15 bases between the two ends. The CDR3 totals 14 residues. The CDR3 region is CASSPSGLGETQYF. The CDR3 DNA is TGTGCCAGCAGTCCCAGCGGCCTCGGGGAGACCCAGTACTTC.

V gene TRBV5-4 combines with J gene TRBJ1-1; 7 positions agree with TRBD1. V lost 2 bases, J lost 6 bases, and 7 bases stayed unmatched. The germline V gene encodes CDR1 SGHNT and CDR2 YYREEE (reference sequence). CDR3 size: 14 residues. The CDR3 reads CASSFEQGIPEAFF. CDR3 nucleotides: TGTGCCAGCAGCTTCGAACAGGGGATTCCTGAAGCTTTCTTT.

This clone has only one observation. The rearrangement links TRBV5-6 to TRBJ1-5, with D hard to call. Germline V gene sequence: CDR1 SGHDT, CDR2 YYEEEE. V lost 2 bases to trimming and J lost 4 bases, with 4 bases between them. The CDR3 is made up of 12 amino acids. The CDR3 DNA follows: TGTGCCAGCAGCTTTGAGAATCAGCCCCAGCATTTT. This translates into CASSFENQPQHF.

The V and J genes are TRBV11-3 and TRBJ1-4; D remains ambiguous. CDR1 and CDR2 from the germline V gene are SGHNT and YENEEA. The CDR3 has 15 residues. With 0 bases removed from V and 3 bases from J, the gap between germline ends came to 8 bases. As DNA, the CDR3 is TGTGCCAGCAGCTTAGAGGGCAAGCCTAATGAAAAACTGTTTTTT. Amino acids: CASSLEGKPNEKLFF.

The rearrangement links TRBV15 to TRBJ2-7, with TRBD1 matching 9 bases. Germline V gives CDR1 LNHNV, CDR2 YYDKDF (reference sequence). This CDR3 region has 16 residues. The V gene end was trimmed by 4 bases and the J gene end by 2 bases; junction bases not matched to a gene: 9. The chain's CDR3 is CATSTVTGGLPYEQYF. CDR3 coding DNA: TGTGCCACCAGCACTGTGACAGGGGGTCTTCCCTACGAGCAGTACTTC.

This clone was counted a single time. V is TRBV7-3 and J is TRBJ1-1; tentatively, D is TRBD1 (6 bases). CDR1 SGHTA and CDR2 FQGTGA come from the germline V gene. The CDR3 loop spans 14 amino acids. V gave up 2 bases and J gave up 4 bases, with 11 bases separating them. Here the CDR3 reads CASSLVGGRTEAFF. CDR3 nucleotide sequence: TGTGCCAGCAGCTTAGTTGGGGGCCGCACTGAAGCTTTCTTT. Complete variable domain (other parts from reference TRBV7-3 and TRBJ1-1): GAGVSQTPSNKVTEKGKYVELRCDPISGHTALYWYRQSLGQGPEFLIYFQGTGAADDSGLPNDRFFAVRPEGSVSTLKIQRTERGDSAVYLCASSLVGGRTEAFFGQGTRLTVV.

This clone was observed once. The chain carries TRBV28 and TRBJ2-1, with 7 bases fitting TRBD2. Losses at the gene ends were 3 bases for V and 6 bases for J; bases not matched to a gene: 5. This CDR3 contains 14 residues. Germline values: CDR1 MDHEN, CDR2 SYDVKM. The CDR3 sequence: CASSFTAGTNEQFF. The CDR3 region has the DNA TGTGCCAGCAGTTTTACAGCGGGAACCAATGAGCAGTTCTTC.